Listed below are T cell receptor beta chains from one sample, sequenced in a study of blood T cell repertoires in COVID-19. Here immunoSEQ multiplex PCR was the method, and the copy in TCRdb shows in-frame clones only, minus some. The sample carries around 100,000 clones, about 85% recorded once. The source material was peripheral blood. The receptors were sampled from a man aged 45-60 years with active or convalescent COVID-19. Each CDR3 is given with its conserved first and last residue. The D gene is left open where the match is weak. Size values are once, few and many counts, or a class for expanded clones, and some rows have none.

j_gene	v_gene	d_gene	abundance	CDR3nt	CDR3aa
TRBJ1-3	TRBV5-1	-	-	TGCGCCAGCAGCTTGGAAGCCGGGGGTGGAAACACCATATATTTT	CASSLEAGGGNTIYF
TRBJ2-3	TRBV29-1	TRBD2	-	TGCAGCGCCCCGGGACTAGCGGGAGGGCCATCAGATACGCAGTATTTT	CSAPGLAGGPSDTQYF
TRBJ1-5	TRBV28	-	once	TGTGCCAGCAGTTTCGGGATCAATATCAAGCCCCAGCATTTT	CASSFGINIKPQHF
TRBJ2-2	TRBV19	TRBD2	-	TGTGCCAGTAGTATTTCTAGCGGGAGTACCGGGGAGCTGTTTTTT	CASSISSGSTGELFF
TRBJ1-5	TRBV25-1	-	-	TGTGCCAGCAGTGAATCTGGATCAGGTCCTCAGCCCCAGCATTTT	CASSESGSGPQPQHF
TRBJ1-1	TRBV6-5	TRBD1	-	TGTGCCAGCAGTTTTGGACAGGGTGAAGCTTTCTTT	CASSFGQGEAFF
TRBJ2-5	TRBV4-1	TRBD2	-	TGCGCCAGCAGCCAAGGTTGGGGCGGGAGTGGGGAGACCCAGTACTTC	CASSQGWGGSGETQYF
TRBJ1-4	TRBV5-1	-	-	TGCGCCAGCAGCTTGACGCAGGGAACTAATGAAAAACTGTTTTTT	CASSLTQGTNEKLFF
TRBJ1-6	TRBV12-3/TRBV12-4	-	-	TGTGCCAGCAGTTTAGGCGGATGGACACCCCTCCACTTT	CASSLGGWTPLHF
TRBJ1-5	TRBV28	TRBD1	-	TGTGCCAGCAGTGTAAGACAGGGACCAAAGCCCCAGCATTTT	CASSVRQGPKPQHF
TRBJ1-1	TRBV6-2/TRBV6-3	TRBD1	-	TGTGCCAGCAGTTACTCCGGGACAGGGGGCATTTGGACTGAAGCTTTCTTT	CASSYSGTGGIWTEAFF
TRBJ2-7	TRBV11-3	-	-	TGTGCCAGCAGCCCGGAGGGGATCTTAAACGAGCAGTACTTC	CASSPEGILNEQYF